This T cell receptor beta chain was found in a study of shared T cell receptors in the human thymus. Generated by immunoSEQ multiplex PCR, the TCRdb table keeps only in-frame clones and is missing some. Among hundreds of thousands of clones listed, roughly 90% were seen once. This sample was shared with a second study, whose subject was human thymus T cells.

Material: thymocytes. This receptor was taken from a boy younger than two with a congenital heart defect.

In DNA, the CDR3 is TGTGCCACCCAATCCCACTCTCCGGGAGTTGGGACAGATACGCAGTATTTT. Translated: CATQSHSPGVGTDTQYF. V usage is TRBV27 and J usage is TRBJ2-3; perhaps TRBD2 as D (6 bases). Trimming removed 10 bases from V and 3 bases from J, with 26 bases in between. The germline V gene encodes CDR1 MNHEY and CDR2 SMNVEV (reference sequence). The CDR3 is 17 residues long.